This record covers a single TCR beta chain. There is no known antigen for this receptor. Base quality data are lacking; no much larger clone is found one base away. TCRbeta CDR3 regions were amplified from genomic DNA using the immunoSEQ Assay, a bias-controlled multiplex PCR. The study's own analysis went as follows. Within the assay, amplification of reference gene primers was used to estimate how many nucleated cells each sample contained. Sequence reads were collapsed and filtered to measure the absolute abundance of every unique TCRbeta CDR3 rearrangement. For each sample, productive Simpson clonality was calculated as the square root of Simpson's diversity index across productive rearrangements. In its TCRdb copy, this immuneACCESS table keeps in-frame sequences only and misses some clones. Where compared with another copy, unresolved V genes explain less than half of these, and the others have no known cause. From that table come the V and J calls and clone size; the DNA was used to work out D and trimming. This sample has 120,000 to 150,000 clones in its table, and almost 80% of those were observed once. Over 7% of the sample rests with the top ten.

Whole blood was collected in K2EDTA tubes by collaborating institutions according to the institutions' own protocols. For TCRbeta analysis, collaborators shipped samples as frozen whole blood, isolated PBMCs, or DNA extracted from either of those sample types. Reading the germline V gene (reference sequence) gives CDR1 LGHDT and CDR2 YNNKEL. Deletion took 0 bases off V and 4 bases off J, with a span of 10 bases between the germline ends. The CDR3 numbers 15 residues from cysteine through phenylalanine. The retained sequence is limited to the CDR3, 45 bases, with the frame set at the first base. The source of the sample is a study of blood T cell repertoires in COVID-19 (dated by TCRdb to 2018 to 2020). General notes on the study: Samples covering the acute and convalescent phases of COVID-19 were provided by collaborators in the United States, Italy and Spain. HLA class I and class II types, where available, came from metadata supplied by the sample provider rather than from assay-based typing. A freely available public database, intended as a resource for researchers studying the immune response to SARS-CoV-2, is where the repertoires were released. The sample metadata nearly always contained a de-identified subject ID, COVID-19 status, age in years and sex. Samples were obtained from the ongoing ImmuneRACE study (first 160 participants) and from some 1,200 subjects provided by 6 global collaborators. Subjects who had been exposed to COVID-19, were actively infected with it, or had recovered from it provided the deeply sampled blood TCRbeta repertoires that made up the dataset. The prospective study material was composed of cDNA or gDNA derived from T cells, B-cell-depleted T cells, or PBMCs.

Here is what the overall study found, with its caveats: Clinical and demographic metadata were provided uncurated, with the amount varying by source and participant.

Sequencing was performed on peripheral blood. The chain joins TRBV3-1 (or the pseudogene TRBV3-2) to TRBJ2-1; TRBD2 is possibly the D segment (5 matching bases). The receptor was isolated from a man aged 45-65 years with active or convalescent COVID-19. The nucleotides read TGTGCCAGCAGCCAAGAGAGGGCAACTTACAATGAGCAGTTCTTC. This yields the protein CASSQERATYNEQFF.